This is a list of T cell receptor beta chains from one sample in a study of blood T cells in healthy people across ages. MiXCR, applied by TCRdb to the 5' RACE reads, yields one record per CDR3 protein. The sample lists about 650,000 distinct CDR3 sequences, around 50% seen once, with roughly 14% in the top ten. Sequences were obtained from blood. These receptors were obtained from an elderly woman in good health. The CDR3 runs from the conserved cysteine through the conserved F or W. The D gene is left open where the match is weak. Not every row has a clone size; where given, it reads once, few, many or a size class.

.	.	TRBV20-1	TRBJ1-2	TGCAGTGCTAGAGATCGCTTGGGCACAACGTCTTACTATGGCTACACCTTC	CSARDRLGTTSYYGYTF
.	once	TRBV7-6	TRBJ2-7	TGTGCCAGCAACTTAGGTCCAGCCTACGAGCAGTACTTC	CASNLGPAYEQYF
TRBD1	.	TRBV29-1	TRBJ1-2	TGCAGCGTTGAAGCCCCGGGACAGCCAGGAGGGGCAGCTAACTATGGCTACACCTTC	CSVEAPGQPGGAANYGYTF
.	many	TRBV6-5	TRBJ2-7	TGTGCCAGCAGTCCCAGTGGGGTAGGAAATTACGAGCAGTACTTC	CASSPSGVGNYEQYF
TRBD2	.	TRBV5-5	TRBJ2-3	TGTGCCAGCAGCTGGGGTCAGACTAGCGGCAAAGCAGATACGCAGTATTTT	CASSWGQTSGKADTQYF
.	.	TRBV24-1	TRBJ2-2	TGTGCCACCAGTGACCGGGACCGAAACACCGGGGAGCTGTTTTTT	CATSDRDRNTGELFF
.	few	TRBV19	TRBJ1-2	TGTGCCAGTAGTCTCCAGGAGGCTAACTATGGCTACACCTTC	CASSLQEANYGYTF
.	many	TRBV10-3	TRBJ2-3	TGTGCCATCAGCCCTTCGGACAGTACCACAGATACGCAGTATTTT	CAISPSDSTTDTQYF
TRBD2	once	TRBV3-1	TRBJ2-1	TGTGCCAGCAGCCAAGACTTGAGCGGGGGCTCCTACAATGAGCAGTTCTTC	CASSQDLSGGSYNEQFF
.	.	TRBV18	TRBJ2-3	TGTGCCAGCTCACCACCCATGGCAGACACAGATACGCAGTATTTT	CASSPPMADTDTQYF
.	many	TRBV28	TRBJ1-2	TGTGCCAGCCGGGGGGCTCCGTTGGGGTCTTGGAAAAACTATGGCTACACCTTC	CASRGAPLGSWKNYGYTF
.	many	TRBV5-1	TRBJ2-1	TGCGCCAGCAGCGGGAAGGGGAGCTCCTACAATGAGCAGTTCTTC	CASSGKGSSYNEQFF
TRBD2	.	TRBV5-1	TRBJ2-2	TGCGCCAGCAGCGGGGGACTACTCACCGGGGAGCTGTTTTTT	CASSGGLLTGELFF
.	.	TRBV7-2	TRBJ1-2	TGTGCCAGCAGCCCGGACGGAAAGTATGGCTACACCTTC	CASSPDGKYGYTF
TRBD1	.	TRBV7-9	TRBJ2-3	TGTGCCAGCAGCTCCGGTCCCGGGACAGGGCTCAGCACAGATACGCAGTATTTT	CASSSGPGTGLSTDTQYF
TRBD2	.	TRBV10-3	TRBJ2-5	TGTGCCATCAGTGAGACTAGCGTGGAGACCCAGTACTTC	CAISETSVETQYF
.	few	TRBV14	TRBJ1-6	TGTGCCAGCAGTGTTTACCTGGATAATTCACCCCTCCACTTT	CASSVYLDNSPLHF
.	many	TRBV5-1	TRBJ2-2	TGCGCCAGCAGCTTGGGTCGGGGCACCGGGGAGCTGTTTTTT	CASSLGRGTGELFF
.	few	TRBV20-1	TRBJ2-7	TGCAGTGCTCGCGGACCCTCCTACGAGCAGTACTTC	CSARGPSYEQYF
TRBD1	many	TRBV6-6	TRBJ1-4	TGTGCCAGCAGAGAGACAGGGGGTAGGGAAAAACTGTTTTTT	CASRETGGREKLFF
TRBD1	many	TRBV5-1	TRBJ2-3	TGCGCCAGCAGCTTACAGGGGGCAACAGATACGCAGTATTTT	CASSLQGATDTQYF
TRBD2	.	TRBV20-1	TRBJ2-7	TGCAGTGTTAGATATGGGACTAGCGGGGACTACGAGCAGTACTTC	CSVRYGTSGDYEQYF
TRBD1	once	TRBV25-1	TRBJ1-5	TGTGCCAGCAGTAGTTCCGGGACAGGGAGGATCGGCAATCAGCCCCAGCATTTT	CASSSSGTGRIGNQPQHF
TRBD1	.	TRBV6-6	TRBJ1-2	TGTGCCAGCTCGAGAAGGGACAGGGGGCAAAGCTGTGGCTACACCTTC	CASSRRDRGQSCGYTF
.	.	TRBV5-1	TRBJ2-7	TGCGCCAGCAGCTTGTCAGGGAGTGGATCCTACGAGCAGTACTTC	CASSLSGSGSYEQYF
.	few	TRBV28	TRBJ2-4	TGTGCCAGCATATCCGAGGGCATTCAGTACTTC	CASISEGIQYF
TRBD2	.	TRBV6-5	TRBJ2-2	TGTGCCAGCAGTTACGGAGCGGGGGGGAACACCGGGGAGCTGTTTTTT	CASSYGAGGNTGELFF
.	many	TRBV6-5	TRBJ2-3	TGTGCCAGCAGTTACTCACCAGATACGCAGTATTTT	CASSYSPDTQYF
.	many	TRBV12-3/TRBV12-4	TRBJ2-5	TGTGCCAGCAGTACCTACCAAGGGTTGGAGACCCAGTACTTC	CASSTYQGLETQYF
.	.	TRBV3-1	TRBJ1-2	TGTGCCAGCAGCGCCGGGACGGTTGGCTATGGCTACACCTTC	CASSAGTVGYGYTF